This T cell receptor (beta chain) is from a study of T cells in Graves' hyperthyroidism and ophthalmopathy (dated by TCRdb to between 2019 and 2020). As for the study more broadly: Peripheral blood was sampled at the time of initial diagnosis, prior to any treatment. TCR V-J signatures able to tell the groups apart were searched for in a discovery cohort of some 100 patients, of whom about 40 had Graves' ophthalmopathy and 57 had stable Graves' hyperthyroidism. Whether ophthalmopathy could be predicted prospectively was tested in an independent validation cohort made up of under 20 hyperthyroidism patients plus 17 patients who later progressed to ophthalmopathy. The roughly 99 discovery patients were divided at random into training and test sets in a 7:3 ratio. In roughly six Graves' hyperthyroidism patients, the study also compared T-cell repertoires from thyroid tissue with T-cell repertoires from blood. After blood sampling, hyperthyroidism patients were treated with methimazole at a starting dose of 30 mg daily, and ophthalmopathy patients were treated with high-dose intravenous methylprednisolone. TCR Vbeta CDR3 sequencing of approximately 140 peripheral blood samples (around 45 ophthalmopathy, about 75 hyperthyroidism and 17 progressor patients) is reported in the paper. The investigation overall reported the following: Ophthalmopathy was separated from stable hyperthyroidism by a 13 V-J signature model, with roughly 88% sensitivity and approximately 81% specificity obtained in cross-validation and 80%/75% obtained in testing. In validation, progression to ophthalmopathy was predicted by the model with nearly 71% sensitivity and roughly 76% specificity, a median of around 6.5 months before onset. No statistical method was used to fix the sample size in advance, and group allocation was not hidden from the investigators. Most expanded thyroid clonotypes (frequency above 0.001) were also detected in blood, a finding suggesting that blood repertoires may reflect thyroid immune responses.

The TCR beta CDR3 regions were amplified from RNA transcripts. For the first round of RT-PCR on the TCR CDR3, the HTBI primer set was used together with the Qiagen OneStep RT-PCR kit. Libraries were constructed in a second round of multiplex PCR, after which size selection and purification were carried out. The libraries were sequenced on an Illumina HiSeq2000 using paired-end 100 bp reads. In the authors' own workflow: SOAPnuke was used to process the raw data, with reads discarded if the reads contained adapters or uncalled bases, had a mean Phred below 15, or lacked an exact constant-primer or identifier match. COPE v1.2.5 was used to merge the high-quality paired reads, and each unique nucleotide sequence was defined as a clonotype. Clonotypes were aligned to IMGT TRBV, TRBD and TRBJ reference segments using MiTCR v1.1. The analysis included only V-J combinations with a frequency above 0.0001, which together covered 99% to 99.2% of the repertoires. A TCS score was defined as the ratio of F50 (clonal expansion) to E x V (chaos), with BLOSUM62-based TCRdist applied between CDR3 peptides within each V-J. Welch's t-statistics and random forest reduced around 510 V-J features to about 12, which were used in a naive Bayes classifier (R e1071). The public reads were quality trimmed at Q25 with fastp and then assembled into clones with MiXCR by TCRdb, keeping productive beta chains. Each entry is one CDR3 protein sequence, shown with its most common DNA and genes. The V and J calls come from TCRdb's annotation, not from the publication. The sample table lists about 460,000 distinct CDR3 sequences, approximately 23% of them with a count of one. Around 50% of the sample lies in the top ten.

This clonotype was detected a few times. Its target antigen remains unknown. Qualities for individual bases were not recorded, and no much larger clone is one base off. Ophthalmopathy patients had moderately to severely active disease, Clinical Activity Score of at least 3, NOSPECS grade of at least 4, and duration under 3 months. Patients with uncontrolled infections, other autoimmune diseases, pregnancy or lactation were excluded. Clinical symptoms, serum thyroxine and TRAb, thyroid ultrasound, and orbital computed tomography formed the basis for the diagnoses. PBMCs were separated from roughly 9.3 ml of fresh peripheral blood using Ficoll-Paque density gradient centrifugation. Total RNA was extracted using Trizol reagent, and RNA quality was assessed on an Agilent 2100 Bioanalyzer. Germline trimming: 7 bases from V, 7 bases from J; junction bases outside gene matches: 12. CDR1 and CDR2, per the germline V gene, are SNHLY and FYNNEI. The CDR3 spans 15 residues, from the cysteine through the phenylalanine. Only the CDR3 DNA stays, 45 bases, in frame from base 1.

This chain is built from TRBV2 and TRBJ1-4, and 7 junction bases match TRBD1. Sequenced input: blood. This TCR derives from a woman aged 70 to 79 with Graves' ophthalmopathy. The bases are TGTGCCAGCAACGATCAAGGGGGCTGGGGTGAAAAACTGTTTTTT. Its coded protein is CASNDQGGWGEKLFF.